The 21 T cell receptor beta chains below were found in one sample sequenced in a study of cytomegalovirus exposure and HLA in healthy donors. Primers: 60 Vbeta forward and 13 Jbeta reverse. TCRdb keeps only in-frame clones here, not all; method: immunoSEQ multiplex PCR. The table lists more than 110,000 clones, roughly 76% of them singletons. Material: PBMCs. These TCRs come from a female donor in good health and CMV-seronegative.

The rearrangement uses TRBV5-6 and TRBJ2-2, with TRBD1 matching 8 bases. The CDR3 covers 15 residues. Trimming cost V 0 bases and J 7 bases; bases outside gene matches: 5. The germline gives CDR1 SGHDT, CDR2 YYEEEE. The CDR3 DNA reads TGTGCCAGCAGCTTGGGACAGGGGTCAGGCGGGGAGCTGTTTTTT. Its protein is CASSLGQGSGGELFF.

The chain has TRBV13 and TRBJ2-3; D might be TRBD2 (5 bases). The V end lost 10 bases, the J end lost 1 base, and 15 bases lay between the germline ends. The CDR3 is made up of 14 amino acids. Germline values: CDR1 PRHDT, CDR2 FYEKMQ (reference sequence). The CDR3 DNA follows: TGTGCCACTCAGCGGAGTCTCCGCACAGATACGCAGTATTTT. It translates to CATQRSLRTDTQYF.

The chain is built from TRBV5-8 and TRBJ1-5; TRBD1 might be the D (6 bases). V lost 4 bases to trimming and J lost 1 base, with 12 bases between them. CDR3 size: 15 residues. From germline, CDR1 is SGHTS and CDR2 YDEGEE. CDR3 sequence (DNA): TGTGCCAGCAGCCCAGGGGTAGAGAGCAATCAGCCCCAGCATTTT. Residues: CASSPGVESNQPQHF.

The chain carries TRBV10-3 and TRBJ2-5; 7 bases line up with TRBD2. This CDR3 has 19 amino acids. Germline loops: CDR1 ENHRY, CDR2 SYGVKD. Trimming took 0 bases from V and 5 from J; bases not matched to a gene: 18. The DNA of the CDR3 is TGTGCCATCAGTGAGTCGAAGGGTCTAGCGGCTCTCCCTGGGGAGACCCAGTACTTC. Translation gives CAISESKGLAALPGETQYF.

This clone was counted a few times. This sequence joins TRBV5-6 and TRBJ2-5; 10 bases match TRBD2. Germline V gene lookup returns CDR1 SGHDT and CDR2 YYEEEE. The CDR3 sequence is 17 residues long. J lost 1 base, V lost 0 bases, and 6 bases had no gene match. CDR3 loop: CASSLAKVAGGQETQYF. CDR3 sequence (DNA): TGTGCCAGCAGCTTGGCCAAGGTAGCGGGAGGCCAAGAGACCCAGTACTTC.

This chain connects TRBV5-4 to TRBJ1-1, with TRBD1 identical over 9 bases. Trimming took 4 bases from V and 5 from J; bases not matched to a gene: 12. Germline loops: CDR1 SGHNT, CDR2 YYREEE (reference sequence). The CDR3 runs 16 residues. As DNA, the CDR3 is TGTGCCAGCAGCCCCCCCCGAGGACAGGGGAGAACTGAAGCTTTCTTT. Amino acids: CASSPPRGQGRTEAFF.

The chain has TRBV5-1 and TRBJ2-3, with D possibly being TRBD2 (6 bases). Germline CDR1 is SGHRS and CDR2 is YFSETQ. The ends were cut back, 4 bases at V and 6 bases at J, with 15 bases in the middle. There are 14 residues in the CDR3. The CDR3 spells CASSMSGVPDTQYF. The CDR3 DNA reads as TGCGCCAGCAGCATGTCGGGGGTTCCGGATACGCAGTATTTT. The full variable domain, its missing parts supplied by reference TRBV5-1 and TRBJ2-3, is KAGVTQTPRYLIKTRGQQVTLSCSPISGHRSVSWYQQTPGQGLQFLFEYFSETQRNKGNFPGRFSGRQFSNSRSEMNVSTLELGDSALYLCASSMSGVPDTQYFGPGTRLTVL.

This clone was found a few times. This sequence joins TRBV18 and TRBJ2-7; 7 nucleotides agree with TRBD1. This CDR3 comprises 16 residues. V gave up 3 bases and J gave up 0 bases; unmatched junction bases: 8. Germline V lookup: CDR1 KGHSH, CDR2 LQKENI. DNA of the CDR3: TGTGCCAGCTCACCGGGTGTGGGACAGAGCTCCTACGAGCAGTACTTC. Its protein product is CASSPGVGQSSYEQYF. The whole variable domain, filled in from reference TRBV18 and TRBJ2-7, reads NAGVMQNPRHLVRRRGQEARLRCSPMKGHSHVYWYRQLPEEGLKFMVYLQKENIIDESGMPKERFSAEFPKEGPSILRIQQVVRGDSAAYFCASSPGVGQSSYEQYFGPGTRLTVT.

The chain employs TRBV10-3 and TRBJ2-3; 8 positions agree with TRBD2. The trim removed 0 bases at V and 3 bases at J, leaving 8 bases unmatched. Germline CDR1 is ENHRY and CDR2 is SYGVKD. This CDR3 contains 17 residues. The CDR3 reads CAISESYPGGGTDTQYF. For the CDR3, the DNA is TGTGCCATCAGTGAGTCTTATCCGGGAGGGGGTACAGATACGCAGTATTTT.

The chain joins TRBV6-5 to TRBJ1-1; no reliable D call. Trimming shortened V by 2 bases and J by 0 bases, and 10 bases separated the two germline ends. From germline, CDR1 is MNHEY and CDR2 SVGAGI. This CDR3 has 15 residues. Written as DNA, the CDR3 is TGTGCCAGCAGTTACCAGTACGGGGTGAACACTGAAGCTTTCTTT. Protein product: CASSYQYGVNTEAFF.

V usage is TRBV6-1 and J usage is TRBJ1-1; possibly TRBD1 for D (6 bases). Germline V gene lookup returns CDR1 MNHNS and CDR2 SASEGT. V was shortened by 7 bases and J by 0 bases, with 15 bases between the two germline ends. CDR3 length equals 15 residues. DNA of the CDR3: TGTGCCAGCACTGAGAGCACAGGGATGAACACTGAAGCTTTCTTT. Its protein product is CASTESTGMNTEAFF.

The rearrangement uses TRBV9 and TRBJ2-1; D is undetermined. CDR3 length: 13 amino acids. V lost 3 bases, J lost 9 bases, and 13 bases lay in between. Per the germline V gene, CDR1 is SGDLS and CDR2 is YYNGEE. The CDR3 DNA reads as TGTGCCAGCAGCGCAGGCACCCCCCCTGAGCAGTTCTTC. It encodes CASSAGTPPEQFF.

J is TRBJ2-3 and V is TRBV9; no reliable D call. Deletions cut 2 bases from V and 1 base from J, with 5 bases between. In germline, CDR1 is SGDLS, CDR2 YYNGEE. The CDR3 spans 13 residues. The CDR3 DNA is TGTGCCAGCAGCGTCTCTCGCACAGATACGCAGTATTTT. This sequence encodes CASSVSRTDTQYF.

The chain is built from TRBV7-9 and TRBJ1-1; TRBD1 aligns across 8 bases. Germline CDR1 and CDR2: SEHNR and FQNEAQ (reference sequence). The V gene end was trimmed by 5 bases and the J gene end by 1 base; junction bases not matched to a gene: 9. This CDR3 spans 16 amino acids. The CDR3 nucleotides read TGTGCCAGCAGCCAGAACAGGGGGATGTCGAACACTGAAGCTTTCTTT. This codes for CASSQNRGMSNTEAFF.

This chain uses TRBV6-5 with TRBJ2-7; the D is unclear. Trimming cost V 6 bases and J 8 bases, with 20 bases left between them. The germline CDR1 and CDR2 sequences are MNHEY and SVGAGI. The length of the CDR3 is 14 residues. This chain's CDR3 is CASSPNARPSQQYF. For the CDR3, the DNA is TGTGCCAGCAGCCCAAACGCGCGGCCCTCGCAGCAGTACTTC.

This rearrangement joins TRBV5-4 to TRBJ2-7; 7 bases are shared with TRBD1. Trimming at V came to 4 bases and at J to 3 bases, leaving 7 bases not matched to a gene. Per germline, CDR1 SGHNT and CDR2 YYREEE (reference sequence). This CDR3 contains 14 residues. The chain's CDR3 is CASSPQTGNYEQYF. DNA of the CDR3: TGTGCCAGCAGCCCCCAGACAGGGAACTACGAGCAGTACTTC.

CDR3 bases: TGTGCCAGCAGCGACCTCTGGACAGGAAACTATGGCTACACCTTC. Translation gives CASSDLWTGNYGYTF. This chain connects TRBV7-9 to TRBJ1-2, with TRBD1 identical over 7 bases. Germline V lookup: CDR1 SEHNR, CDR2 FQNEAQ (reference sequence). The V gene end was trimmed by 5 bases and the J gene end by 2 bases; junction bases not matched to a gene: 8. This CDR3 is 15 amino acids long.

V and J are TRBV6-6 and TRBJ2-7; 8 bases agree with TRBD1. V trimming: 0 bases; J trimming: 2 bases; junction bases outside the gene matches: 3. Germline lookup yields CDR1 MNHNY and CDR2 SVGAGI (reference sequence). This CDR3 spans 15 amino acids. CDR3 protein: CASSYSEQGAYEQYF. The CDR3 DNA is TGTGCCAGCAGTTACTCAGAACAGGGGGCCTACGAGCAGTACTTC.

This clone was counted only a few times. The chain has TRBV7-9 and TRBJ1-1, with 8 bases identical to TRBD1. Germline CDR1 and CDR2: SEHNR and FQNEAQ (reference sequence). The CDR3 length is 16 residues. Trimming at V came to 5 bases and at J to 3 bases, leaving 11 bases not matched to a gene. As DNA, the CDR3 is TGTGCCAGCAGCCCCGGACAGGGAATCGGGGACACTGAAGCTTTCTTT. Protein sequence: CASSPGQGIGDTEAFF.

The genes are TRBV9 and TRBJ2-3; TRBD2 matches at 8 bases. Germline V gene lookup returns CDR1 SGDLS and CDR2 YYNGEE. Trimming cost V 7 bases and J 3 bases; bases outside gene matches: 4. CDR3 length: 13 amino acids. In nucleotides, the CDR3 is TGTGCCAGCTCCGGGACTAGGACAGATACGCAGTATTTT. Protein: CASSGTRTDTQYF.

The chain joins TRBV30 to TRBJ1-5; D may be TRBD1 (5 bases). This CDR3 spans 13 amino acids. V lost 0 bases, J lost 3 bases, and 6 bases lay in between. CDR1 and CDR2 from the germline V gene are GTSNPN and SVGIG (reference sequence). The CDR3 DNA sequence: TGTGCCTGGAGTGTACAGGACAATCAGCCCCAGCATTTT. It codes for CAWSVQDNQPQHF.